This TCR beta chain was recorded in a study of shared T cell receptors in the human thymus. Germline V gene sequence: CDR1 MDHEN, CDR2 SYDVKM. This CDR3 contains 12 residues. V was clipped by 8 bases and J by 3 bases, with 9 bases between them. Produced via immunoSEQ multiplex PCR; TCRdb's table is partial and in-frame only. The table has hundreds of thousands of clones, roughly 85% seen once; the top ten hold 0.0095% to 0.011%. This same sample was also part of a study on human thymus T cells. From that study: The thymus was resected at corrective cardiac surgery. Thymic TCR repertoires of unrelated people reportedly overlapped highly.

Sequencing was carried out using thymocytes. This chain uses TRBV28 with TRBJ2-3; D not resolved. The receptor was derived from a girl under three years old with a congenital heart defect. The DNA for the CDR3 is TGTGCCAGCGCCACGGGTACAGATACGCAGTATTTT. It is translated as CASATGTDTQYF. Supplemented by reference TRBV28 and TRBJ2-3, the full variable domain reads DVKVTQSSRYLVKRTGEKVFLECVQDMDHENMFWYRQDPGLGLRLIYFSYDVKMKEKGDIPEGYSVSREKKERFSLILESASTNQTSMYLCASATGTDTQYFGPGTRLTVL.